This entry features one T cell receptor beta chain sequence. The specificity of this receptor is unknown. No base quality values were provided; no much bigger clone lies one nucleotide off. Other DNA sequences in this specimen translate into the identical CDR3. The germline V gene encodes CDR1 SGHNT and CDR2 YENEEA. V and J are trimmed by 5 bases and 4 bases, and the gene matches miss 5 bases of the junction. Reading from cysteine to phenylalanine, the CDR3 counts 13 amino acids. Just the 39-base CDR3 DNA is kept, in frame starting at base 1. This sample stems from a study of shared clonotypes between healthy human individuals (dated by TCRdb to 2018 to 2021). For the wider study: The cohort comprised a couple of women and three men aged 18 to 49 years. Libraries were prepared and TCR repertoires were sequenced by different laboratories using diverse techniques, in order to increase sequencing depth and limit assay-specific biases. Blood TCR repertoires of four to six healthy adults were deeply sequenced to estimate repertoire size and the extent of clonotype sharing between individuals. For each donor, CD4 naive and CD4 memory were each run on three plates, CD8 naive on two plates, and CD8 memory on one plate. Each donor's leukapheresis produced roughly between about 0.8 and 10 billion PBMCs.

Using the deep immunoSEQ assay, multiplex PCR amplified TCR CDR3 regions from genomic DNA. For each cell subset, the extracted genomic DNA was distributed evenly across all wells of several immunoSEQ 96-well plates, and each plate served as one replicate. For sorted subsets, approximately 200 ng of genomic DNA, equivalent to 30,000 or so T cell genomes, went into each replicate PCR. The purified libraries were quantified using a Qubit 3.0 fluorometer, sized with a Bioanalyzer 2100, and then quantified again using the KAPA Library Quantification kit. Each immunoSEQ 96-well plate was sequenced on its own single-read 150-cycle Illumina NextSeq 550 flow cell. The paper's data handling went like this. Because the immunoSEQ output included only junctional sequences and no quality scores, the filtering could not be the same as the filtering used for full-length reads. To assign V/J genes and CDR3, sequences were annotated using PyIR, a Python wrapper for IgBLAST v1.9, with IMGT germline references. Reads were filtered out if the reads had weak V/J assignments (E-value above 1e-6), no CDR3, stop codons, out-of-frame junctions, or ambiguous translated residues. A V3J clonotype was defined by an identical inferred V gene, J gene, and CDR3 amino acid sequence. Percentage overlap between repertoires was computed as shared unique clonotypes divided by the size of the smaller repertoire. Richness of each repertoire was evaluated using RTK rarefaction, the Chao1 estimator, and Recon v2.1 estimates of unobserved clonotypes. For all TCRbeta clonotypes obtained by the gDNA method from a handful of donors, generation probabilities were computed with OLGA. TCRdb's version of the immuneACCESS table is confined to in-frame rearrangements and falls short of the full clone set. An unresolved V gene accounts for under half of the shortfall where checked; the remainder is of unknown origin. V, J and clone size were drawn from that table, and D and trimming were deduced from the DNA. Within this sample are some 690,000 clones, with around 90% of them counted one time only. The ten largest clones take up 34% of the sample.

What the authors observed across the whole study: Pairwise subsampling led to the expectation that sequencing depth would affect the degree of clonotype sharing among donors. Rarefaction of sorted-subset datasets indicated incomplete sequencing despite the large sequencing depth. Sampling was restricted to blood, and TCR repertoires in tissues likely differ from the TCR repertoires found in blood. Naive subsets generally had larger estimated clonotype richness than memory subsets. Because the study included a small number of donors, the genetic and exposure-history diversity represented was limited. When several donors were compared, the shared fraction of clonotypes was roughly 4.8% for naive CD4, 3% to 4% for naive CD8, 2.3% for memory CD4, and approximately 0.4% for memory CD8. Higher generation probabilities were observed for clonotypes shared by all four sorted-subset donors than for non-shared clonotypes.

The donors were healthy, HIV-negative adults who had no recently reported acute infections or vaccinations. Every donor was a Caucasian adult residing in Nashville, Tennessee, USA. CD8 memory samples combined magnetically selected CD45RO+ cells with CCR7-negative CD45RA+ effector memory (TemRA) cells. After blood collection by leukapheresis, PBMCs were isolated using Ficoll-Histopaque density gradient centrifugation and then cryopreserved in the vapor phase of liquid nitrogen. Analytical flow cytometry was used to check the purity and quantity of each magnetically sorted T cell population. Genomic DNA was isolated from every sorted fraction and measured by UV absorbance on a Nanodrop 2000c.

This receptor chain uses TRBV11-3 and TRBJ2-7, with 7 junctional bases fitting TRBD1. Sequenced material: memory CD8+ T cells from PBMCs. The cell subset or site label, as the study defines it: CD45RO+ cells pooled with CCR7-negative TemRA cells. This TCR derives from a man between 18 and 29 years old in good health. Some clones in this sample may be carry-over from other donors' samples. The CDR3 region: CASSPGRGYEQYF. The sequenced DNA is TGTGCCAGCAGCCCCGGCAGGGGGTACGAGCAGTACTTC.